The entry that follows covers one TCR beta chain sequence. Being one base from a much bigger clone, this may be a read error. The data belong to a study of metastatic and nonmetastatic thyroid tumors. No patient received treatment before thyroid surgery. V was clipped by 6 bases and J by 4 bases; unmatched bases: 11. CDR1 is SQVTM and CDR2 is ANQGSEA in the germline V gene. This CDR3 comprises 14 residues. With MiXCR, TCRdb reprocessed the PCR reads. The sample contains some 30,000 clones, approximately 7% of which appear only once. The sample was blood. This receptor was identified in a female donor with papillary thyroid cancer or a benign thyroid nodule (not recorded which). Some clones in this sample may be carry-over from other donors' samples. The V gene is TRBV29-1, the J gene TRBJ2-5; 7 nucleotides line up with TRBD1. In nucleotides, the CDR3 is TGCAGCGTGCAGGGACAGTGGAGGTCAGAGACCCAGTACTTC. It yields the protein CSVQGQWRSETQYF.